This T cell receptor beta chain was sequenced during a study of cytomegalovirus exposure and HLA in healthy donors. This PCR relied on a set of 60 Vbeta primers and 13 Jbeta primers. Produced via immunoSEQ multiplex PCR; TCRdb's table is partial and in-frame only. The repertoire holds 120,000 to 150,000 clones, approximately 72% seen once, with 6.5% in the top ten. Notes on the study in general: The study carried out a later analysis of TCR beta sequences. It associated 15,000 to 20,000 of them with specific HLA alleles at a false discovery rate of 0.05. The authors later found HLA-associated TCR beta chains more clonally expanded than equally common others.

This CDR3 spans 15 amino acids. Healthy people donating bone marrow made up the donors. With regard to this clone: Antigen specificity is unknown.

The TCR comes from an older woman in good health and CMV-seronegative. The chain recombines TRBV12-1 with TRBJ1-1. TRBV12-1 is designated a pseudogene. Sequenced input: PBMCs. The CDR3 nucleotides are TGTGCCAGCAGCTTTGACGGTTTAGTGGACACTGAAGCTTTCTTT. This encodes CASSFDGLVDTEAFF.